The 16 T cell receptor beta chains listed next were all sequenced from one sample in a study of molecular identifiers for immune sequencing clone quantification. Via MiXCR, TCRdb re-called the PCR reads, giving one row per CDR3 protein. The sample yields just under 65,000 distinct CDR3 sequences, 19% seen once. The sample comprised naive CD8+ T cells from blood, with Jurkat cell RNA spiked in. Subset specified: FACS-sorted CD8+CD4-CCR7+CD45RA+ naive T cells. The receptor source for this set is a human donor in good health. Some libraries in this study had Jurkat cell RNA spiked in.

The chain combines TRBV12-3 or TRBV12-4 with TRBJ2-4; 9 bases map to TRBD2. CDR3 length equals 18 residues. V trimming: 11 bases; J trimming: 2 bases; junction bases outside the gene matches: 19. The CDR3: CACKNSVAGVETKNIQYF. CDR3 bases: TGTGCCTGTAAGAATTCAGTAGCGGGAGTTGAGACCAAAAACATTCAGTACTTC.

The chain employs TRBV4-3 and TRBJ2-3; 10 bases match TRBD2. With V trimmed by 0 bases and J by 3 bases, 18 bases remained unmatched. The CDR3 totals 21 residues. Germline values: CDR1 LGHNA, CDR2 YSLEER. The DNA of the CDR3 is TGCGCCAGCAGCCAAGACCGCCACAGCGGGAGGGCCTCGGGGGGGACAGATACGCAGTATTTT. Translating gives CASSQDRHSGRASGGTDTQYF.

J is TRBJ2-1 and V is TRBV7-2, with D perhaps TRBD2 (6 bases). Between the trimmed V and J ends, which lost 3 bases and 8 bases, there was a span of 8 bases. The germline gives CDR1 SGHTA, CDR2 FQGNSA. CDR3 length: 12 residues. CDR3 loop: CASSFWGDEQFF. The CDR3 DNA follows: TGTGCCAGCAGCTTTTGGGGGGATGAGCAGTTCTTC.

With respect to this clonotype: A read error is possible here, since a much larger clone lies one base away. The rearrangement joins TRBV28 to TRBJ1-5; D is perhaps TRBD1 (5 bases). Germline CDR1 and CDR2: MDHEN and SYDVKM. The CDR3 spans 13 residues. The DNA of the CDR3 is TGTGCCAGCAGTTACTGGGGGTATCAGCTCCAGCATTTT. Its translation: CASSYWGYQLQHF.

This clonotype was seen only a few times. The CDR3 is CASSDWGNEQFF. The CDR3 coding sequence is TGTGCCAGCAGTGACTGGGGGAATGAGCAGTTCTTC. The V and J genes are TRBV28 and TRBJ2-1; D might be TRBD1 or TRBD2, each matching 5 bases. V dropped 5 bases and J dropped 7 bases, with 9 bases sitting between them. CDR3 length: 12 amino acids. Germline CDR1 MDHEN, CDR2 SYDVKM.

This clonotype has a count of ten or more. CDR3 region: CASSVPSFLAASYNEQFF. DNA for the CDR3: TGTGCCAGCAGTGTTCCTTCCTTCCTAGCGGCCTCCTACAATGAGCAGTTCTTC. This rearrangement joins TRBV6-1 to TRBJ2-1; TRBD2 aligns across 7 bases. V lost 4 bases, J lost 0 bases, and 12 bases stayed unmatched. Germline V lookup: CDR1 MNHNS, CDR2 SASEGT. There are 18 residues in the CDR3.

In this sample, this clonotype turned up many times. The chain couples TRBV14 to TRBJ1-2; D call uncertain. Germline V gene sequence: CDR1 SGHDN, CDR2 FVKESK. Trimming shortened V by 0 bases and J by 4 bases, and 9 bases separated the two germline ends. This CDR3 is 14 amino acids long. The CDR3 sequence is CASSQESIRYGYTF. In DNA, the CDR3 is TGTGCCAGCAGCCAAGAATCGATTCGCTATGGCTACACCTTC.

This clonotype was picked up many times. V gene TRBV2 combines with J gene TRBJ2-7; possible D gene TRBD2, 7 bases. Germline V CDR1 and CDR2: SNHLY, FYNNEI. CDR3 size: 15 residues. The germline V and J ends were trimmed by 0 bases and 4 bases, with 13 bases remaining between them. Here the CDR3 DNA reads TGTGCCAGCAGTGAAGCGGGGGAGGGGGTTTACGAGCAGTACTTC. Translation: CASSEAGEGVYEQYF. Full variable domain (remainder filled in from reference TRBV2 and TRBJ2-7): EPEVTQTPSHQVTQMGQEVILRCVPISNHLYFYWYRQILGQKVEFLVSFYNNEISEKSEIFDDQFSVERPDGSNFTLKIRSTKLEDSAMYFCASSEAGEGVYEQYFGPGTRLTVT.

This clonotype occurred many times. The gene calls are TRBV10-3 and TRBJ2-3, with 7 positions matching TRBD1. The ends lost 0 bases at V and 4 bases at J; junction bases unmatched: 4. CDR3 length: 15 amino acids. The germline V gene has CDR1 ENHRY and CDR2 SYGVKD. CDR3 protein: CAISESKTGPDTQYF. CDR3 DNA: TGTGCCATCAGTGAGTCAAAGACAGGGCCAGATACGCAGTATTTT.

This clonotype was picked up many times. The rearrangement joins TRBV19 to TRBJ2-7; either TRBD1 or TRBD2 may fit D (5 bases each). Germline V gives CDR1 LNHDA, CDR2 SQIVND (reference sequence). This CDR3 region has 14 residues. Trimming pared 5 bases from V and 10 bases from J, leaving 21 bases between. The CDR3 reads CASSPRDGQIEQYF. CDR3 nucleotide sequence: TGTGCCAGTAGTCCCCGGGACGGCCAAATCGAACAGTACTTC.

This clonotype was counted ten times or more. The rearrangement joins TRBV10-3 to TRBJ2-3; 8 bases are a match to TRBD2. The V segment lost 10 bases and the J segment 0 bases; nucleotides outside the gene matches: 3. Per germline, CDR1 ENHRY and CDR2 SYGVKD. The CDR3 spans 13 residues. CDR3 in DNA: TGTGCCACCGGGACTAGTAGCACAGATACGCAGTATTTT. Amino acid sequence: CATGTSSTDTQYF.

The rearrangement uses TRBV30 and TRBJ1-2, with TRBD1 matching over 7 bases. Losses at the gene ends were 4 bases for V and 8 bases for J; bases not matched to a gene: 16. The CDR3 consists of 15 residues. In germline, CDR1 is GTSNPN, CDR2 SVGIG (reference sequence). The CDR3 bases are TGTGCCTGGAATCCGATTGGGACAGTCCTTTGGGGCTACACCTTC. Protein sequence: CAWNPIGTVLWGYTF.

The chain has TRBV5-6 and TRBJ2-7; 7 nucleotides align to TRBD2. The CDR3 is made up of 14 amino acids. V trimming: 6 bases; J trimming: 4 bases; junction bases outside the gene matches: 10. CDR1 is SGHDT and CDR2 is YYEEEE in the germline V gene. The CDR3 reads CASTDRLAAYEQYF. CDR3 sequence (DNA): TGTGCCAGCACCGACCGACTAGCCGCTTACGAGCAGTACTTC.

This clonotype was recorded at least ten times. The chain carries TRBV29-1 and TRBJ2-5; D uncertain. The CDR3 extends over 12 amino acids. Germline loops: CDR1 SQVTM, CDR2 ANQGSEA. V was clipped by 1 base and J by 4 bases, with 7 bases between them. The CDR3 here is CSVEGTGETQYF. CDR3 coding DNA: TGCAGCGTTGAAGGGACCGGAGAGACCCAGTACTTC.

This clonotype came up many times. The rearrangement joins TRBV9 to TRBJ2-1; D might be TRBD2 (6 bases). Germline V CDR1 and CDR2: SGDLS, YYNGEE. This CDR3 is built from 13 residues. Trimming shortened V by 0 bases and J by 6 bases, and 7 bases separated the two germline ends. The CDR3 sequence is CASSVGRANEQFF. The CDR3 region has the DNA TGTGCCAGCAGCGTAGGGAGGGCCAATGAGCAGTTCTTC. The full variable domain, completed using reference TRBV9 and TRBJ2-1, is DSGVTQTPKHLITATGQRVTLRCSPRSGDLSVYWYQQSLDQGLQFLIQYYNGEERAKGNILERFSAQQFPDLHSELNLSSLELGDSALYFCASSVGRANEQFFGPGTRLTVL.

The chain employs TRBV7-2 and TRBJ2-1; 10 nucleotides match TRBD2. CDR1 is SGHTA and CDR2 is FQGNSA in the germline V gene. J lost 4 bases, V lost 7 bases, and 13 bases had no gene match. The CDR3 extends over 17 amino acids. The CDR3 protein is CASTPPPVTSGYNEQFF. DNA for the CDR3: TGTGCCAGCACCCCCCCCCCCGTGACTAGCGGGTACAATGAGCAGTTCTTC.